The T cell receptor (beta chain) described here comes from a study of blood T cell repertoires in COVID-19. On the study more broadly: Sites across the United States, Italy and Spain contributed samples from acute and convalescent COVID-19. In each case, the material was cDNA or gDNA derived from T cells, B-cell-depleted T cells, or PBMCs.

Trimming stripped 3 bases from V and 2 bases from J, with 10 bases between. Germline CDR1 and CDR2: LGHNA and YSLEER. This CDR3 is 15 amino acids long. In the original analysis: For nucleated cells, counts were estimated from reference gene primer amplification. The assay was immunoSEQ multiplex PCR, and TCRdb's table has in-frame clones only and misses some. That table furnishes V, J and clone size, whereas the DNA furnished D and trimming. Of 200,000 to 250,000 clones detected, about 89% appear once; the ten largest clones hold about 6.5%. Notes on this clone: This CDR3 is also generated by other DNA sequences in the sample.

The origin of this receptor is a man in his 60s who had recovered from COVID-19. V and J are TRBV4-3 and TRBJ2-2; tentatively, D is TRBD1 (6 bases). The sequenced sample consisted of peripheral blood. CDR3 coding DNA: TGCGCCAGCAGCCAGGGGGACACCAACACCGGGGAGCTGTTTTTT. Protein product: CASSQGDTNTGELFF.